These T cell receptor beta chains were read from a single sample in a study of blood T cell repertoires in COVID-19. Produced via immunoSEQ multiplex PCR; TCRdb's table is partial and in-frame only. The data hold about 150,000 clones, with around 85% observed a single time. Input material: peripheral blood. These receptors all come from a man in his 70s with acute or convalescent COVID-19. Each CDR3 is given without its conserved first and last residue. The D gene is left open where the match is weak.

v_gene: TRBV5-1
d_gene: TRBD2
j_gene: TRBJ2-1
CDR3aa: ASSLVAGESGEQF

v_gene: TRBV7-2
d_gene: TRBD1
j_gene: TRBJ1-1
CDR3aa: ASSFDRGRGTEAF

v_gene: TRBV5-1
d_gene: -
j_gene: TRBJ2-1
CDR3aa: ASSSLLVSGDGNNEQF

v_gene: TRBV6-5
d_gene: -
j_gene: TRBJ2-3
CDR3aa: ASSWDFRTDTQY

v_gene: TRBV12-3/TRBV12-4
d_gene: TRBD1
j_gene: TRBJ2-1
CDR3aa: ASSTGGNEQF

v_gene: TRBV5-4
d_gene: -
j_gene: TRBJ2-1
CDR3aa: ASSSRESTYNEQF

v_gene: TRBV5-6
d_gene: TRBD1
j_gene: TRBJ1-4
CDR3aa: ASSFQGAGEKLF

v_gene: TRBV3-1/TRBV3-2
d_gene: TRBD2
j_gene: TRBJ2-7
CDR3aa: ASSQDRSGRYEQY

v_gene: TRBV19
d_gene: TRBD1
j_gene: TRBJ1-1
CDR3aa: ASSNGGQWNTEAF

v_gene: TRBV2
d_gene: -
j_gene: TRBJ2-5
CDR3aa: ASAKETQY

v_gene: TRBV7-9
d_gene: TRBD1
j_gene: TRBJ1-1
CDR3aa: ASRPTGEDTEAF

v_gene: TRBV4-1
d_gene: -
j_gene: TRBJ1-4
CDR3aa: ASSQEGSRGGIEKLF

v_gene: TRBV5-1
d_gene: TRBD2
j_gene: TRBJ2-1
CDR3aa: ASSGLAGGPNNEQF

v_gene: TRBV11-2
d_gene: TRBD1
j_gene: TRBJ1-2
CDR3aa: ASSAGQGYGYT

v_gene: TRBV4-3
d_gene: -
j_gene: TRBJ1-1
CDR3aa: ASSQEEDLNTEAF

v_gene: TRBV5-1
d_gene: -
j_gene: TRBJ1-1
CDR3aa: ASSLAGWGNTEAF

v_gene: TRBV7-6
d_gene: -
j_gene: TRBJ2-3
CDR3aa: ASSLADSSTDTQY

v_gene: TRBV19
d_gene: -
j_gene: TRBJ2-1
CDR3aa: ASTPGVGNEQF

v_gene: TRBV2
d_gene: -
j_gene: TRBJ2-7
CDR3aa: ASSAQIYEQY

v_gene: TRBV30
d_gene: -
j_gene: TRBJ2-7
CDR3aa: AWSDPIPPMGLYEQY

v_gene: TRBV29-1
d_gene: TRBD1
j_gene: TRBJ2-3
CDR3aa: SVFRQGVDTQY

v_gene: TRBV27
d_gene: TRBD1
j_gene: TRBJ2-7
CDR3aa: ASSRSGQGFYEQY

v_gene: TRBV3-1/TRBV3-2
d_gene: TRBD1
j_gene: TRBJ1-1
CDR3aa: ASSLTGGAYEAF

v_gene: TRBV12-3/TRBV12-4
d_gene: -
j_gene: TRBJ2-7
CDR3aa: ASSGDGGYEQY

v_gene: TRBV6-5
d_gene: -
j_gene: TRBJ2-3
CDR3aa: ASSYSAGSPDTQY

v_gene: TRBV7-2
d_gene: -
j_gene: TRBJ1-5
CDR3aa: ASSLSPGVSQPQH

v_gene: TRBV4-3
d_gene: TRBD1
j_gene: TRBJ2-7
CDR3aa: ASSRVQGEQY

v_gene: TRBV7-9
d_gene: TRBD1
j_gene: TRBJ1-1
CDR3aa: ASRLLEGTVF

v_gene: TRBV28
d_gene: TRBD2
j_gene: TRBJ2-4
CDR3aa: ASSSGLAGAGNIQY

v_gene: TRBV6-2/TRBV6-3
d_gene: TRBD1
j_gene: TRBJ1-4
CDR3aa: ASSSDRGRTNEKLF

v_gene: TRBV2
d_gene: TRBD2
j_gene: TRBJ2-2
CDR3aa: ASSSGRSTGELF

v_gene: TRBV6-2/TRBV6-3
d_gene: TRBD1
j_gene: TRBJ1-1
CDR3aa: ASSLQGVYTEAF

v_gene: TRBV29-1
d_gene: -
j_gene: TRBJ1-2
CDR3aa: SVEEGSYT

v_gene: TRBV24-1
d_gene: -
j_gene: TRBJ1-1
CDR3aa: ATSERGTEAF

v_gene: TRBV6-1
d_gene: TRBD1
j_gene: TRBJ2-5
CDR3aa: ASSELPPGQGYSETQY

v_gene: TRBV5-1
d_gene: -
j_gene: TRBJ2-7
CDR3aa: ASSLEVGGSEQY

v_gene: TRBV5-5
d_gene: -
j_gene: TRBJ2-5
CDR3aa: ASSFPDGEETQY

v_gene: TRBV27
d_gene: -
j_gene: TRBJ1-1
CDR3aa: ASSLSRQNTEAF